This TCR beta chain is drawn from a study of T cells in tumors after PD-1 blockade. The overall study: Excluded were patients with checkpoint blockade, immunosuppressants, or radiotherapy or other anti-cancer therapy within 4 weeks.

The protocol was immunoSEQ multiplex PCR, while the TCRdb copy is restricted to in-frame clones and leaves out a portion. The sample includes approximately 60,000 clones, about 82% of them seen just once. Per the germline V gene, CDR1 is LNHNV and CDR2 is YYDKDF (reference sequence). The CDR3 loop spans 14 amino acids. V lost 0 bases to trimming and J lost 5 bases, with 11 bases between them. The table lists this clone with a count of one. The sample here was PBMCs, taken before anti-PD-1 treatment. This sequence was found in a human donor with basal cell carcinoma. The chain carries TRBV15 and TRBJ2-7; D is unresolved. The chain's CDR3 is CATSRDAAADEQYF. DNA of the CDR3: TGTGCCACCAGCAGAGACGCGGCCGCGGACGAGCAGTACTTC.